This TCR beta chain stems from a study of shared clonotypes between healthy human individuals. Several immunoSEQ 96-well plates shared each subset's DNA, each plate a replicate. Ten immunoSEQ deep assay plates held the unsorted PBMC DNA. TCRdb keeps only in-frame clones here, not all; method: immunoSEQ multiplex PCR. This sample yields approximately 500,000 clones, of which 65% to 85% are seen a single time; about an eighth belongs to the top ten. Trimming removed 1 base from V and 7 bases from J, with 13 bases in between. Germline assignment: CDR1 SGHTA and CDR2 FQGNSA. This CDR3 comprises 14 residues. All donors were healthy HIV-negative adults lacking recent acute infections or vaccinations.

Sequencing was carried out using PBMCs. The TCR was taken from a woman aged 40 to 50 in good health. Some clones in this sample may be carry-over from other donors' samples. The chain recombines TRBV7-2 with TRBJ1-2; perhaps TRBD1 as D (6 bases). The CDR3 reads CASSLEVRGFGYTF. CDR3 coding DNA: TGTGCCAGCAGCTTAGAAGTGAGGGGGTTTGGCTACACCTTC.